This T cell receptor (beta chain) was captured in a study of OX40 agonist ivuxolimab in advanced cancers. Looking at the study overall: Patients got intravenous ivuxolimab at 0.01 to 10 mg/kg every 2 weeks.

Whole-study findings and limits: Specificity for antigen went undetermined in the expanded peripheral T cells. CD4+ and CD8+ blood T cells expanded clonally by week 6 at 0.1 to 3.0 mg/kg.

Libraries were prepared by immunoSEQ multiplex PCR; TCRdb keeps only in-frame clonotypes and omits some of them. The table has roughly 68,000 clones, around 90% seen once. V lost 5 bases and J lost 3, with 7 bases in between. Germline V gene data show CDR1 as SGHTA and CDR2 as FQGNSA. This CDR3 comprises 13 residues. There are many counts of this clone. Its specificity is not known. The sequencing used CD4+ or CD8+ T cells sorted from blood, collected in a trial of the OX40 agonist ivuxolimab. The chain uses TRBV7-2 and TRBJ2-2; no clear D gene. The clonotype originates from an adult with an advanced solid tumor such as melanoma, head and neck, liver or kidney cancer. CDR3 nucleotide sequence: TGTGCCAGCAGCGAACAACACACCGGGGAGCTGTTTTTT. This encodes CASSEQHTGELFF.